This T cell receptor (beta chain) derives from a study of blood T cell repertoires in COVID-19. Overall study: From T cells, B-cell-depleted T cells, or PBMCs came the material, which was cDNA or gDNA.

All enrollees were about 18 to 89 years old and from approximately 24 US areas. Donors were grouped by their self-reported clinical history. This CDR3 contains 15 residues. Per the germline V gene, CDR1 is MNHNS and CDR2 is SASEGT. Trimming took 1 base from V and 4 from J, leaving 13 bases between them. Under the authors' procedure: For nucleated cells, counts were estimated from reference gene primer amplification. The table came from immunoSEQ multiplex PCR; TCRdb's copy has only in-frame clones and leaves some out. V and J calls and clone size are copied from that table; D and trimming were computed from the DNA. The repertoire holds over 300,000 clones, 87% seen once, with approximately 5.3% in the top ten.

This receptor was taken from a woman in her twenties or thirties who had recovered from COVID-19. The chain combines TRBV6-1 with TRBJ1-2, with TRBD1 as a possible D gene (6 bases). The sample consisted of PBMCs or T cells enriched from blood (not recorded which). CDR3 sequence: CASSEVGGYSYGYTF. CDR3 bases: TGTGCCAGCAGTGAAGTTGGGGGCTACAGCTATGGCTACACCTTC.